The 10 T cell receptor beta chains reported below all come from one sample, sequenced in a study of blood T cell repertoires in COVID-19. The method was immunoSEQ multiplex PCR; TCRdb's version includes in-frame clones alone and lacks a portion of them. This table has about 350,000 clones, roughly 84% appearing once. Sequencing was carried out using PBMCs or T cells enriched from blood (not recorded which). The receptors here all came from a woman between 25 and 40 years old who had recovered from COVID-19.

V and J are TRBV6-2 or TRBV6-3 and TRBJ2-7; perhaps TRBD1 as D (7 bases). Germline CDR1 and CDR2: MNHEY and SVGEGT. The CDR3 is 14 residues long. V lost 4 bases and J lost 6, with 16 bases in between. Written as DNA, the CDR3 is TGTGCCAGCAGTTCCCCGGGGCAGGGGGGCGAGCAGTACTTC. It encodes CASSSPGQGGEQYF.

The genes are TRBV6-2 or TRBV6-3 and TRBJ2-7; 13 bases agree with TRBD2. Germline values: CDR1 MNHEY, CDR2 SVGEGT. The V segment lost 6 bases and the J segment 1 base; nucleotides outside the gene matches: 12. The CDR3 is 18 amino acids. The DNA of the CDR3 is TGTGCCAGCAGCCCCCGGACTAGCGGGGGATCCCGTTCCTACGAGCAGTACTTC. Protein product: CASSPRTSGGSRSYEQYF.

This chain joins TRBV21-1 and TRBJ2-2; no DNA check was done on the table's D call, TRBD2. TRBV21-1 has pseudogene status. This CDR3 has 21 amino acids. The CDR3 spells CASSKHSPRLAGDPNTGELFF. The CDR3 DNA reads TGTGCCAGCAGCAAACACTCCCCAAGACTAGCGGGGGACCCGAACACCGGGGAGCTGTTTTTT.

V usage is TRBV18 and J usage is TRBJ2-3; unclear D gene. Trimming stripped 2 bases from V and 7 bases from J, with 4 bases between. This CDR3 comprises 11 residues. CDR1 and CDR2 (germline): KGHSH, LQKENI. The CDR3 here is CASSPTNTQYF. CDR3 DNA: TGTGCCAGCTCACCAACAAATACGCAGTATTTT.

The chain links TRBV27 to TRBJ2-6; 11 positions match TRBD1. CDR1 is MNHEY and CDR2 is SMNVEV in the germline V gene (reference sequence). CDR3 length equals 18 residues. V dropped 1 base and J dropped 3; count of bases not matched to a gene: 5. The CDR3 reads CASSLWGQGEGGANVLTF. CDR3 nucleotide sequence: TGTGCCAGCAGTTTATGGGGACAGGGGGAAGGTGGGGCCAACGTCCTGACTTTC.

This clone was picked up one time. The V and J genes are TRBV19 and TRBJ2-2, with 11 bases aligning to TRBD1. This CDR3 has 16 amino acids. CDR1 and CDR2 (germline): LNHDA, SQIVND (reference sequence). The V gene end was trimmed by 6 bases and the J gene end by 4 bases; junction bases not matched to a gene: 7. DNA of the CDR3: TGTGCCAGTAGGCGGATGGACAGGGGGCGCACCGGGGAGCTGTTTTTT. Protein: CASRRMDRGRTGELFF.

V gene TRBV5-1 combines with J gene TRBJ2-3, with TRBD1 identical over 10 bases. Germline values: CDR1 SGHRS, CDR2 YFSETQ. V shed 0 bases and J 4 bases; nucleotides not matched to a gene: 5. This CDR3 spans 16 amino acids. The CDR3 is CASSLVGQGSPDTQYF. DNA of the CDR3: TGCGCCAGCAGCTTGGTGGGACAGGGGAGTCCAGATACGCAGTATTTT.

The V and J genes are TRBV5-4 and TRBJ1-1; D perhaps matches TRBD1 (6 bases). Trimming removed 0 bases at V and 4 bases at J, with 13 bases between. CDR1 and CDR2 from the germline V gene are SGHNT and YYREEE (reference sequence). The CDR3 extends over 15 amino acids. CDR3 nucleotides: TGTGCCAGCAGCTTGGCGGGGGGCATGGCCACTGAAGCTTTCTTT. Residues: CASSLAGGMATEAFF.

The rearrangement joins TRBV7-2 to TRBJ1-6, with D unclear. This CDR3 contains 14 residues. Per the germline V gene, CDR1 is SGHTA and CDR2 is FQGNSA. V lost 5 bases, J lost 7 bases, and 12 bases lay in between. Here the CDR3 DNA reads TGTGCCAGCAGCCAGTATGTAAGAAATTCACCCCTCCACTTT. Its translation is CASSQYVRNSPLHF.

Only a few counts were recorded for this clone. The CDR3 sequence: CASSPAGGFDEKLFF. For the CDR3, the DNA is TGCGCCAGCAGCCCAGCGGGGGGCTTTGATGAAAAACTGTTTTTT. V is TRBV10-2 and J is TRBJ1-4, with D tentatively TRBD1 (6 bases). V dropped 6 bases and J dropped 6 bases, with 17 bases sitting between them. Germline V CDR1 and CDR2: WSHSY, SAAADI. The CDR3 is 15 amino acids.